These 30 T cell receptor beta chains share one sample of origin, sequenced in a study of blood T cell repertoires in COVID-19 (dated by TCRdb to 2018 to 2021). Receptor libraries were prepared by the immunoSEQ multiplex PCR assay. TCRdb carries this immuneACCESS record with in-frame sequences only. Its versions omit some clonotypes, under half of them owing to an unresolved V gene in the studies checked, with the rest unexplained. Here the sample has some 150,000 clones; 75% to 80% occur a single time. About 15% of the sample belongs to the ten largest clones. Sequencing was performed on peripheral blood. These TCRs come from a woman over 75 with acute or convalescent COVID-19.

J is TRBJ2-3 and V is TRBV7-9, with TRBD2 identical over 10 bases. There are 14 residues in the CDR3. Germline V gives CDR1 SEHNR, CDR2 FQNEAQ (reference sequence). J was trimmed by 4 bases and V by 4 bases; bases with no gene match: 2. CDR3: CASSSGLAADTQYF. The DNA of the CDR3 is TGTGCCAGCAGCTCAGGACTAGCGGCAGATACGCAGTATTTT.

This chain uses TRBV5-1 with TRBJ2-7; the match to TRBD2 covers 13 bases. The CDR3 is 14 amino acids. With V trimmed by 5 bases and J by 2 bases, 1 base remained unmatched. Germline CDR1 is SGHRS and CDR2 is YFSETQ. The CDR3 is CASRLAGGAYEQYF. CDR3 sequence (DNA): TGCGCCAGCAGACTAGCGGGAGGGGCCTACGAGCAGTACTTC. Drawing the rest from reference TRBV5-1 and TRBJ2-7, the complete variable domain is KAGVTQTPRYLIKTRGQQVTLSCSPISGHRSVSWYQQTPGQGLQFLFEYFSETQRNKGNFPGRFSGRQFSNSRSEMNVSTLELGDSALYLCASRLAGGAYEQYFGPGTRLTVT.

Regarding this clone: Within the sample, other DNA sequences also encode this same CDR3. This chain joins TRBV2 and TRBJ2-2; 9 bases map to TRBD1. Germline V gives CDR1 SNHLY, CDR2 FYNNEI. With V trimmed by 6 bases and J by 2 bases, 1 base remained unmatched. The CDR3 extends over 14 amino acids. The CDR3 DNA follows: TGTGCCAGCAGGGGACAGGGAAACACCGGGGAGCTGTTTTTT. Its protein is CASRGQGNTGELFF.

This clone occurred once. The chain carries TRBV10-2 and TRBJ2-5; tentative D call: TRBD2 (6 bases). Per germline, CDR1 WSHSY and CDR2 SAAADI. The CDR3 sequence is 14 residues long. The V and J ends lost 0 bases and 5 bases respectively, with 10 bases between them. This CDR3 reads CASSESGGTETQYF. The CDR3 DNA is TGCGCCAGCAGTGAGTCCGGAGGGACGGAGACCCAGTACTTC.

The chain is built from TRBV3-1 (or the pseudogene TRBV3-2) and TRBJ2-1; TRBD2 aligns across 10 bases. The CDR3 totals 16 residues. V shed 0 bases and J 2 bases; nucleotides not matched to a gene: 1. Per the germline V gene, CDR1 is LGHDT and CDR2 is YNNKEL (reference sequence). The CDR3 DNA follows: TGTGCCAGCAGCCAAGATAGCGGGGGGCCCTACAATGAGCAGTTCTTC. Encoded protein: CASSQDSGGPYNEQFF.

This sequence joins TRBV2 and TRBJ2-1; D gene ambiguous. Germline V gives CDR1 SNHLY, CDR2 FYNNEI. This CDR3 region has 14 residues. Trimming pared 1 base from V and 6 bases from J, leaving 10 bases between. Written as DNA, the CDR3 is TGTGCCAGCAGTGAAGAGATACTACCCAATGAGCAGTTCTTC. Residues: CASSEEILPNEQFF.

J is TRBJ2-1 and V is TRBV2; TRBD1 matches 12 bases. Germline V gene data show CDR1 as SNHLY and CDR2 as FYNNEI. The CDR3 length is 16 residues. The V gene end was trimmed by 6 bases and the J gene end by 6 bases; junction bases not matched to a gene: 9. The CDR3 region has the DNA TGTGCCAGCAGATTTACCGGGACAGGGGGCCTCAATGAGCAGTTCTTC. Protein product: CASRFTGTGGLNEQFF.

The gene calls are TRBV9 and TRBJ2-7, with TRBD2 as a possible D gene (5 bases). The ends were cut back, 4 bases at V and 3 bases at J, with 8 bases in the middle. This CDR3 region has 12 residues. Germline CDR1 SGDLS, CDR2 YYNGEE. The CDR3 loop reads CASSSGSYEQYF. CDR3 nucleotide sequence: TGTGCCAGCAGCTCGGGAAGCTACGAGCAGTACTTC.

V is TRBV28 and J is TRBJ1-2, with 9 nucleotides matching TRBD1. The CDR3 runs to 15 residues. The V gene end was trimmed by 2 bases and the J gene end by 8 bases; junction bases not matched to a gene: 9. Germline CDR1 MDHEN, CDR2 SYDVKM. CDR3 loop: CASSLTDRGGRGYTF. CDR3 coding DNA: TGTGCCAGCAGTTTAACCGACAGGGGGGGCCGGGGCTACACCTTC.

This clone has just a few counts. The chain carries TRBV5-1 and TRBJ1-4, with 11 bases lining up with TRBD1. Per the germline V gene, CDR1 is SGHRS and CDR2 is YFSETQ. With V trimmed by 3 bases and J by 8 bases, 6 bases remained unmatched. The CDR3 covers 15 residues. Here the CDR3 reads CASSWTGGGTEKLFF. For the CDR3, the DNA is TGCGCCAGCAGCTGGACAGGGGGCGGTACGGAAAAACTGTTTTTT.

This clone was observed once. This chain joins TRBV28 and TRBJ2-7, with a weak D call TRBD1 (6 bases). With 11 bases removed from V and 5 bases from J, the gap between germline ends came to 19 bases. The CDR3 runs to 13 residues. The germline V gene encodes CDR1 MDHEN and CDR2 SYDVKM. CDR3: CAVLDGRGHEQYF. CDR3 DNA sequence: TGTGCCGTCCTAGATGGCAGGGGACACGAGCAGTACTTC.

This clone was counted between two and nine times. The gene calls are TRBV27 and TRBJ2-7; D perhaps matches TRBD1 (5 bases). The CDR3 sequence is 14 residues long. Germline values: CDR1 MNHEY, CDR2 SMNVEV (reference sequence). V lost 0 bases to trimming and J lost 2 bases, with 8 bases between them. For the CDR3, the DNA is TGTGCCAGCAGTTTATCCCGACAGACCTACGAGCAGTACTTC. Its translation is CASSLSRQTYEQYF.

The chain carries TRBV7-2 and TRBJ2-7; TRBD1 might be the D (5 bases). The germline V gene has CDR1 SGHTA and CDR2 FQGNSA. This CDR3 comprises 13 residues. V lost 5 bases, J lost 5 bases, and 13 bases lay in between. Here the CDR3 DNA reads TGTGCCAGCAGCCGCACAGGCGCGGACGAGCAGTACTTC. Protein sequence: CASSRTGADEQYF.

This chain links TRBV4-1 with TRBJ2-5, with D perhaps matching TRBD2 (5 bases). This CDR3 has 13 amino acids. Trimming removed 4 bases from V and 4 bases from J, with 10 bases in between. Germline V lookup: CDR1 MGHRA, CDR2 YSYEKL. The CDR3 loop reads CASSPAAGETQYF. The CDR3 nucleotides are TGCGCCAGCAGCCCCGCGGCGGGAGAGACCCAGTACTTC.

J is TRBJ1-1 and V is TRBV2; possible D gene TRBD1, 6 bases. Germline CDR1 is SNHLY and CDR2 is FYNNEI. The V end was cut by 10 bases, the J end by 2 bases, with 17 bases between. The CDR3 is made up of 14 amino acids. CDR3 nucleotides: TGTGCCACCACAGGGAACGCTCCAAACACTGAAGCTTTCTTT. Translated, it gives CATTGNAPNTEAFF. Based on the CDR3 plus reference TRBV2 and TRBJ1-1, the full variable domain is EPEVTQTPSHQVTQMGQEVILRCVPISNHLYFYWYRQILGQKVEFLVSFYNNEISEKSEIFDDQFSVERPDGSNFTLKIRSTKLEDSAMYFCATTGNAPNTEAFFGQGTRLTVV.

This clone was observed a few times. The V call is TRBV19, the J call TRBJ2-3; 10 bases fit TRBD2. The CDR3 consists of 15 residues. Per germline, CDR1 LNHDA and CDR2 SQIVND (reference sequence). V was pared by 5 bases and J by 0 bases, with 2 bases of the junction left unmatched. CDR3 in DNA: TGTGCCAGTAGTTTACTAGCGGGGAGCACAGATACGCAGTATTTT. Protein product: CASSLLAGSTDTQYF. The entire variable domain, with the rest obtained from reference TRBV19 and TRBJ2-3, is as follows: DGGITQSPKYLFRKEGQNVTLSCEQNLNHDAMYWYRQDPGQGLRLIYYSQIVNDFQKGDIAEGYSVSREKKESFPLTVTSAQKNPTAFYLCASSLLAGSTDTQYFGPGTRLTVL.

The chain employs TRBV27 and TRBJ2-7, with 9 bases matching TRBD1. Germline V gene sequence: CDR1 MNHEY, CDR2 SMNVEV (reference sequence). This CDR3 comprises 13 residues. The J segment lost 3 bases and the V segment lost 6 bases, leaving 3 bases of the junction unmatched. CDR3 in DNA: TGTGCCAGCAGAGGGACAGGGAACTACGAGCAGTACTTC. It yields the protein CASRGTGNYEQYF.

In its sample, this clone was seen a few times. The chain uses TRBV30 and TRBJ1-1; D unclear. CDR3 size: 13 residues. The V and J ends lost 2 bases and 2 bases respectively, with 9 bases between them. Germline V gene lookup returns CDR1 GTSNPN and CDR2 SVGIG (reference sequence). The CDR3 nucleotides read TGTGCCTGGAGTAGAGGGATCAACACTGAAGCTTTCTTT. Encoded protein: CAWSRGINTEAFF.

This sequence joins TRBV6-6 and TRBJ1-1, with 7 nucleotides matching TRBD1. In germline, CDR1 is MNHNY, CDR2 SVGAGI (reference sequence). The CDR3 spans 13 residues. V lost 6 bases to trimming and J lost 3 bases; unmatched junction nucleotides: 4. CDR3 DNA: TGTGCCAGCAGCAGACAGGGTGACACTGAAGCTTTCTTT. Translated: CASSRQGDTEAFF.

The V call is TRBV6-4, the J call TRBJ2-1; TRBD2 matches 9 bases. CDR1 MRHNA and CDR2 SNTAGT come from the germline V gene. The V gene end was trimmed by 5 bases and the J gene end by 8 bases; junction bases not matched to a gene: 13. The CDR3 length is 16 residues. CDR3 region: CASSSSGTSTSDEQFF. In DNA form, the CDR3 reads TGTGCCAGCAGTTCTTCCGGGACTAGCACGAGCGATGAGCAGTTCTTC.

This CDR3 reads CASSQGQGGFIADTQYF. CDR3 nucleotide sequence: TGTGCCAGCAGCCAAGGGCAAGGGGGCTTTATCGCAGATACGCAGTATTTT. This chain joins TRBV2 and TRBJ2-3; 7 bases align to TRBD1. The CDR3 is 17 amino acids. Germline loops: CDR1 SNHLY, CDR2 FYNNEI. With 6 bases clipped from V and 4 bases from J, the junction kept 16 bases outside the gene matches.

In this sample, this clone turned up a few times. The chain combines TRBV6-6 with TRBJ2-6; TRBD2 might be the D (6 bases). The CDR3 contains 17 residues. Germline-derived CDR1 and CDR2 are MNHNY and SVGAGI (reference sequence). V was cut by 5 bases and J by 10 bases, with 24 bases left in between. CDR3 DNA: TGTGCCAGCAGTCCCTATAGGGACTGGGGTCGGTCGAACGTCCTGACTTTC. Its translation is CASSPYRDWGRSNVLTF.

The chain is built from TRBV19 and TRBJ2-7; TRBD2 aligns across 10 bases. With V trimmed by 4 bases and J by 2 bases, 5 bases remained unmatched. The CDR3 loop spans 15 amino acids. Per the germline V gene, CDR1 is LNHDA and CDR2 is SQIVND (reference sequence). CDR3 bases: TGTGCCAGTAGTAACCAGCGGGAGGGGACCTACGAGCAGTACTTC. This codes for CASSNQREGTYEQYF.

The chain links TRBV20-1 to TRBJ2-7, with TRBD2 identical over 9 bases. The CDR3 covers 15 residues. The germline gives CDR1 DFQATT, CDR2 SNEGSKA (reference sequence). The junction had 9 bases not matched to a gene; V was cut back by 3 bases and J by 3 bases. The CDR3 sequence: CSASAAGGSFYEQYF. CDR3 in DNA: TGCAGTGCTAGTGCAGCGGGGGGCTCCTTCTACGAGCAGTACTTC.

The chain has TRBV27 and TRBJ1-5; D gene unclear. The CDR3 spans 15 residues. The V gene lost 1 base and the J gene lost 7 bases, with 14 bases spanning the gap. The germline V gene has CDR1 MNHEY and CDR2 SMNVEV (reference sequence). In DNA form, the CDR3 reads TGTGCCAGCAGTTTATATCTGGGGAGTCCCCAGCCCCAGCATTTT. The encoded protein is CASSLYLGSPQPQHF.

The chain couples TRBV12-3 or TRBV12-4 to TRBJ2-3; tentatively, D is TRBD1 (5 bases). The CDR3 runs 12 residues. V lost 4 bases to trimming and J lost 3 bases, with 5 bases between them. In nucleotides, the CDR3 is TGTGCCAGCAGTTCAGGGACAGATACGCAGTATTTT. This translates into CASSSGTDTQYF.

A single count supports this clone. The chain has TRBV7-9 and TRBJ1-1; the match to TRBD1 covers 11 bases. There are 16 residues in the CDR3. CDR1 SEHNR and CDR2 FQNEAQ come from the germline V gene (reference sequence). J was trimmed by 5 bases and V by 5 bases; bases with no gene match: 10. CDR3 sequence (DNA): TGTGCCAGCAGCCCAGCCGGACAGGGGGCTGAAACTGAAGCTTTCTTT. Translating it yields CASSPAGQGAETEAFF.

CDR3 loop: CATSDSRGYGYTF. CDR3 DNA sequence: TGTGCCACCAGTGATTCCCGGGGTTATGGCTACACCTTC. The V and J genes are TRBV24-1 and TRBJ1-2; D call uncertain. Germline CDR1 reads KGHDR; CDR2 reads SFDVKD. CDR3 length: 13 residues. V was shortened by 2 bases and J by 5 bases, with 8 bases between the two germline ends.

This clone has only a few counts. The chain employs TRBV5-1 and TRBJ1-2; D unresolved. The V end lost 0 bases, the J end lost 6 bases, and 9 bases lay between the germline ends. Germline CDR1 and CDR2: SGHRS and YFSETQ. The CDR3 extends over 13 amino acids. CDR3 in amino acids: CASSLDSSNGYTF. The CDR3 DNA is TGCGCCAGCAGCTTGGACTCCTCTAATGGCTACACCTTC.

As for this clone: This sample also contains other DNA sequences that code for the same CDR3. The chain links TRBV5-1 to TRBJ1-5, with no clear D. V lost 4 bases and J lost 2, with 10 bases in between. The germline gives CDR1 SGHRS, CDR2 YFSETQ. The CDR3 runs to 14 residues. The CDR3 protein is CASSEGGRNQPQHF. CDR3 bases: TGCGCCAGCAGCGAGGGAGGGCGCAATCAGCCCCAGCATTTT. Variable domain in full (rest from reference TRBV5-1 and TRBJ1-5): KAGVTQTPRYLIKTRGQQVTLSCSPISGHRSVSWYQQTPGQGLQFLFEYFSETQRNKGNFPGRFSGRQFSNSRSEMNVSTLELGDSALYLCASSEGGRNQPQHFGDGTRLSIL.